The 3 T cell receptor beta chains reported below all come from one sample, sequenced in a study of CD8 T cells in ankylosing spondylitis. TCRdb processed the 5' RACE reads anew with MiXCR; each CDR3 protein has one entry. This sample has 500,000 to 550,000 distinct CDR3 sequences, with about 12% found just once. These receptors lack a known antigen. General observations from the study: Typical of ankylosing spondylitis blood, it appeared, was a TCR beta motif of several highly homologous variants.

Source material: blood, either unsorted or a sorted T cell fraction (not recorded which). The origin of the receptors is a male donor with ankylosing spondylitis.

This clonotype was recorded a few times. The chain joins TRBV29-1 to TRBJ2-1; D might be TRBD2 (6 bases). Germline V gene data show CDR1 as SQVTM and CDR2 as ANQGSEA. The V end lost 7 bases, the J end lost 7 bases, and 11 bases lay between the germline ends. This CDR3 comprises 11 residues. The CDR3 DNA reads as TGCAGCGCCGAGGAGGGAAATGAGCAGTTCTTC. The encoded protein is CSAEEGNEQFF.

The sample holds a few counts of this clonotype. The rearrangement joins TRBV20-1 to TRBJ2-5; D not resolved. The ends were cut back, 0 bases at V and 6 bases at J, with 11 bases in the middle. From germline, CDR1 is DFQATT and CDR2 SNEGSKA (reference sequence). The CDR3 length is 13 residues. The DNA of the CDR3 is TGCAGTGCTAGAGACACGGCAGTGCAGACCCAGTACTTC. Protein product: CSARDTAVQTQYF.

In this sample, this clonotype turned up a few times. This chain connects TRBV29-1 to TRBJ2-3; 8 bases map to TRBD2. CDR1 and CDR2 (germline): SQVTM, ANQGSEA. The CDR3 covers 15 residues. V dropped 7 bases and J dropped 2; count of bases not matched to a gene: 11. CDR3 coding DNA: TGCAGCGGCCGGGGGCTAGCGGGCCCCACAGATACGCAGTATTTT. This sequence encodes CSGRGLAGPTDTQYF.